This T cell receptor (beta chain) was observed in a study of control samples from healthy donors and cancer patients. CDR1 MNHEY and CDR2 SVGAGI come from the germline V gene. Trimming removed 7 bases from V and 6 bases from J; junction bases left unmatched: 8. The CDR3 is 14 amino acids. Sequencing was performed with immunoSEQ multiplex PCR; in TCRdb, only in-frame clones are kept and a portion is missing. The sample holds around 110,000 clones; 75% to 90% are singletons and the top ten take around 1.2%. The clonotype originates from a woman aged 50 to 60 with colorectal cancer. The rearrangement uses TRBV6-5 and TRBJ2-7, with TRBD2 identical over 11 bases. The sample was PBMCs. This CDR3 reads CASTPGLAVGEQYF. As DNA, the CDR3 is TGTGCCAGCACCCCGGGACTAGCGGTGGGCGAGCAGTACTTC.